What follows are 10 T cell receptor beta chains derived from one specimen sequenced in a study of technical replicates of blood from a handful of donors. Sequenced by immunoSEQ multiplex PCR; TCRdb stores in-frame clones only, minus some. The repertoire holds under 100,000 clones, 86% seen once, with about 5% in the top ten. The sequencing sample was made of PBMCs. The receptors derive from a human donor in good health. Some clones in this sample may be carry-over from other donors' samples.

V gene TRBV10-3 combines with J gene TRBJ1-2, with D hard to call. The V gene's germline CDR1 is ENHRY and CDR2 SYGVKD. The CDR3 is 13 amino acids. V shed 2 bases and J shed 6 bases, with 10 bases lying between them. Written as DNA, the CDR3 is TGTGCCATCAGTGAGGACACTGGTGATGGCTACACCTTC. Residues: CAISEDTGDGYTF.

The V and J genes are TRBV28 and TRBJ1-2; 7 nucleotides match TRBD1. Germline lookup yields CDR1 MDHEN and CDR2 SYDVKM. V shed 5 bases and J 8 bases; nucleotides not matched to a gene: 17. The CDR3 sequence is 16 residues long. The CDR3 sequence is CASSPDTTGKNSGYTF. CDR3 coding DNA: TGTGCCAGCAGTCCTGACACGACAGGGAAGAACAGCGGCTACACCTTC.

The chain is built from TRBV7-9 and TRBJ2-7, with TRBD2 matching over 9 bases. The CDR3 totals 17 residues. The V gene end was trimmed by 7 bases and the J gene end by 0 bases; junction bases not matched to a gene: 13. CDR1 and CDR2 (germline): SEHNR, FQNEAQ (reference sequence). The CDR3 sequence: CASTFGPGLASSYEQYF. CDR3 coding DNA: TGTGCCAGCACCTTTGGGCCAGGACTAGCGAGCTCCTACGAGCAGTACTTC. Complete variable domain (other parts from reference TRBV7-9 and TRBJ2-7): DTGVSQNPRHKITKRGQNVTFRCDPISEHNRLYWYRQTLGQGPEFLTYFQNEAQLEKSRLLSDRFSAERPKGSFSTLEIQRTEQGDSAMYLCASTFGPGLASSYEQYFGPGTRLTVT.

The chain combines TRBV6-1 with TRBJ1-1, with D maybe TRBD1 (5 bases). There are 14 residues in the CDR3. Looked up from germline, CDR1 is MNHNS and CDR2 is SASEGT. Trimming pared 6 bases from V and 1 base from J, leaving 12 bases between. The CDR3 DNA reads as TGTGCCAGCAGCAAGGGGCGGGGGAACACTGAAGCTTTCTTT. Amino acid sequence: CASSKGRGNTEAFF.

The V call is TRBV29-1, the J call TRBJ1-5; the D gene is possibly TRBD1 (5 bases). The ends were cut back, 7 bases at V and 6 bases at J, with 16 bases in the middle. CDR3 length: 13 residues. Germline CDR1 is SQVTM and CDR2 is ANQGSEA. The CDR3 nucleotides are TGCAGCGCCGGGGCGGGGAGCGGTCAGCCCCAGCATTTT. Its translation: CSAGAGSGQPQHF. Using reference TRBV29-1 and TRBJ1-5 for the parts outside the CDR3, the full variable domain is SAVISQKPSRDICQRGTSLTIQCQVDSQVTMMFWYRQQPGQSLTLIATANQGSEATYESGFVIDKFPISRPNLTFSTLTVSNMSPEDSSIYLCSAGAGSGQPQHFGDGTRLSIL.

This chain connects TRBV7-3 to TRBJ2-1; TRBD1 is a possible D gene (6 bases). CDR1 is SGHTA and CDR2 is FQGTGA in the germline V gene. V was pared by 5 bases and J by 5 bases, with 10 bases between. The CDR3 loop spans 13 amino acids. The CDR3 bases are TGTGCCAGCAGCGTCGGACAGAACAATGAGCAGTTCTTC. It translates to CASSVGQNNEQFF.

This clone was seen ten or more times. The gene calls are TRBV19 and TRBJ1-2; unclear D gene. From germline, CDR1 is LNHDA and CDR2 SQIVND (reference sequence). The CDR3 length is 14 residues. The ends were cut back, 3 bases at V and 6 bases at J, with 14 bases in the middle. As DNA, the CDR3 is TGTGCCAGTAGTATCCAAACCGGGAATCATGGCTACACCTTC. It yields the protein CASSIQTGNHGYTF. Full variable domain (outside the CDR3, taken from reference TRBV19 and TRBJ1-2): DGGITQSPKYLFRKEGQNVTLSCEQNLNHDAMYWYRQDPGQGLRLIYYSQIVNDFQKGDIAEGYSVSREKKESFPLTVTSAQKNPTAFYLCASSIQTGNHGYTFGSGTRLTVV.

This clone was seen once. The chain employs TRBV4-3 and TRBJ2-1; unclear D gene. Germline assignment: CDR1 LGHNA and CDR2 YSLEER. V was clipped by 0 bases and J by 1 base, with 10 bases between them. There are 16 residues in the CDR3. As DNA, the CDR3 is TGCGCCAGCAGCCAAGATCGTGGCTCTTCCTACAATGAGCAGTTCTTC. It is translated as CASSQDRGSSYNEQFF.

J is TRBJ2-2 and V is TRBV19; D uncertain. The CDR3 has 15 amino acids. Trimming took 6 bases from V and 1 from J, leaving 12 bases between them. The germline V gene has CDR1 LNHDA and CDR2 SQIVND (reference sequence). This CDR3 reads CASRGAVMNTGELFF. In nucleotides, the CDR3 is TGTGCCAGTAGAGGAGCAGTCATGAACACCGGGGAGCTGTTTTTT. Based on the CDR3 plus reference TRBV19 and TRBJ2-2, the full variable domain is DGGITQSPKYLFRKEGQNVTLSCEQNLNHDAMYWYRQDPGQGLRLIYYSQIVNDFQKGDIAEGYSVSREKKESFPLTVTSAQKNPTAFYLCASRGAVMNTGELFFGEGSRLTVL.

Written as DNA, the CDR3 is TGTGCCTGGACCTCGCCCCAACAGGGGGAAGCTTTCTTT. Amino acids: CAWTSPQQGEAFF. The chain links TRBV30 to TRBJ1-1, with 7 bases fitting TRBD1. The CDR3 is 13 residues long. From germline, CDR1 is GTSNPN and CDR2 SVGIG (reference sequence). V dropped 4 bases and J dropped 8; count of bases not matched to a gene: 10.